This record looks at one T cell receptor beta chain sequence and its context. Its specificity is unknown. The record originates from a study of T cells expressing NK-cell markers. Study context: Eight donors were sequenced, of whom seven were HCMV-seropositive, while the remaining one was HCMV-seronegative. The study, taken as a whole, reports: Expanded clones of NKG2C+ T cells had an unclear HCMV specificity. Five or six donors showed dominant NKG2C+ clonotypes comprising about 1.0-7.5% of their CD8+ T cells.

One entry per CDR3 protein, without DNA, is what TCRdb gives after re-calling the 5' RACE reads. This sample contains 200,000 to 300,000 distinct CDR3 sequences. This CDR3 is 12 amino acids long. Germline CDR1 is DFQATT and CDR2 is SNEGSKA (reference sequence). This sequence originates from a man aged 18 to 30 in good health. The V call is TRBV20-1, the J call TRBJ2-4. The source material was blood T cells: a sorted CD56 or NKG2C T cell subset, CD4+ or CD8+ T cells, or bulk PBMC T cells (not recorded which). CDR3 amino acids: CSANYPENIQYF.